The present T cell receptor (beta chain) was sequenced within a study of T cells expressing NK-cell markers. Study context: Beta-chain profiling covered CD3+CD56+NKG2C+, CD3+CD56+NKG2C- and CD3+CD56-NKG2C+ sorted subsets. Most of the eight sequenced donors were HCMV-seropositive; one was seronegative. Study observations and caveats: For a handful of donors, these clonotypes were likewise the leading ones in the CD3+CD56-NKG2C+ fraction.

This CDR3 is built from 17 residues. Germline-derived CDR1 and CDR2 are MNHEY and SVGAGI. With the 5' RACE reads reprocessed, TCRdb shows one record per CDR3 protein and no DNA. In all, the sample yields fewer than 400,000 distinct CDR3 sequences. Regarding this clonotype: Its antigen remains unidentified.

The sequencing sample was made of blood T cells: a sorted CD56 or NKG2C T cell subset, CD4+ or CD8+ T cells, or bulk PBMC T cells (not recorded which). The receptor's source is a man between 18 and 69 years old in good health. The chain couples TRBV6-5 to TRBJ1-3; no DNA is available, so the TRBD1 call from TCRdb remains unchecked. CDR3: CASSYYRADSSGNTIYF.